The subject of this entry is one TCR beta chain. This clone was detected many times. Its antigen remains unidentified. Base qualities are not recorded, but no much larger clone differs from it by a single base. This sample stems from a study of shared clonotypes between healthy human individuals (dated by TCRdb to 2018 to 2020). About the investigation overall: Three men and two women, aged 18 to 49 years, made up the cohort. Per donor, three plates each were used for CD4 naive and CD4 memory, two for CD8 naive, and one for CD8 memory. Blood TCR repertoires of five healthy adults were deeply sequenced to estimate repertoire size and the extent of clonotype sharing between individuals. To increase sequencing depth and limit assay-specific biases, TCR repertoire library preparation and sequencing were carried out by different laboratories using diverse techniques. Per donor, leukapheresis produced somewhere between about 0.85 and 9.5 billion PBMCs. Study-wide conclusions, independent of this receptor: Across a handful of donors, around 5.4% of naive CD4, around 3.5% of naive CD8, around 2.5% of memory CD4, and 0.4% of memory CD8 clonotypes were shared. Larger estimated clonotype richness was generally found for naive subsets than for memory subsets. Compared with non-shared clonotypes, the clonotypes found in all four sorted-subset donors had higher generation probabilities. Sampling was restricted to blood, and TCR repertoires in tissues likely differ from the TCR repertoires found in blood. Pairwise subsampling led to the expectation that sequencing depth would affect the degree of clonotype sharing among donors. Rarefaction of sorted-subset datasets indicated incomplete sequencing despite the large sequencing depth. The small number of donors limited the genetic and exposure-history diversity represented.

Inclusive of the bounding cysteine and phenylalanine, the CDR3 is 15 residues long. The kept DNA is CDR3 alone, 45 bases in frame from the first base. The germline V gene gives CDR1 as LGHNT and CDR2 as FRNRAP. A distance of 21 bases separates the germline ends of V and J, which lose 7 bases and 8 bases respectively. CD8 naive samples consisted of CD45RO-negative cells that were positively selected for CCR7, yielding a CD45RA+CCR7+ population without TemRA cells. Healthy HIV-negative adults with no recently reported acute infections or vaccinations were included as donors. Only Caucasian adults living in Nashville, Tennessee, USA were represented among the donors. Blood was obtained by leukapheresis, after which PBMCs were separated by Ficoll-Histopaque density gradient centrifugation and cryopreserved in liquid nitrogen vapor phase. Analytical flow cytometry was used to check the purity and quantity of every magnetically sorted T cell population. From each sorted fraction, genomic DNA was isolated and quantified by UV absorbance on a Nanodrop 2000c.

Using the deep immunoSEQ assay, TCR CDR3 regions were amplified from genomic DNA by multiplex PCR. Extracted genomic DNA from each cell subset was spread evenly across all wells of several immunoSEQ 96-well plates, with each plate serving as a replicate. For sorted subsets, each replicate PCR was loaded with approximately 0.2 ug genomic DNA, equivalent to about 30,000 T cell genomes. Purified libraries were quantified with a Qubit 3.0 fluorometer, sized on a Bioanalyzer 2100, and re-quantified with the KAPA Library Quantification kit. Each immunoSEQ 96-well plate was sequenced on its own single-read 150-cycle Illumina NextSeq 550 flow cell. Per the authors' processing: Because only junctional sequences without quality scores were contained in the immunoSEQ output, filtering matching that applied to full-length reads could not be performed. Sequences were annotated with PyIR, a Python wrapper for IgBLAST v1.9, using IMGT germline references to assign V/J genes and CDR3. Reads with weak V/J assignments (E-value above 1e-6), missing CDR3, stop codons, out-of-frame junctions, or ambiguous translated residues were removed. V3J clonotypes were defined as sequences sharing the same inferred V gene, J gene, and CDR3 amino acid sequence. To compute the percentage overlap between repertoires, the number of shared unique clonotypes was divided by the size of the smaller repertoire. Three approaches were used to assess repertoire richness: RTK rarefaction, the Chao1 estimator, and Recon v2.1 estimates of unobserved clonotypes. Generation probabilities were computed with OLGA for all TCRbeta clonotypes obtained by the gDNA method from a few donors. The clones in this table, taken by TCRdb from immuneACCESS, are in-frame only. Not every clone is retained; where verified, under half of the shortfall comes from an unresolved V gene, and the cause of the rest is unknown. V, J and clone size are taken as reported in that table, and D and trimming were inferred from the DNA itself. The sample table lists more than 600,000 clones, around 92% of them with a count of one. Jointly, the top ten make up approximately 24% of the sample.

The receptor was derived from a man aged 25-40 years in good health. The chain couples TRBV12-5 to TRBJ2-1, and TRBD1 may be the D gene, going by 5 matching bases. Sequencing used naive CD8+ T cells sorted from blood. This specimen's cell subset or site label, per the study, means: CD45RA+CCR7+. The DNA reads as follows: TGTGCTAGTGCGGTTGGGGCTACCCTCATGGATGAGCAGTTCTTC. This codes for CASAVGATLMDEQFF.